The 25 T cell receptor beta chains below all came from one sample that was sequenced in a study of cytomegalovirus exposure and HLA in healthy donors. It was with 60 Vbeta and 13 Jbeta primers that the PCR ran. Data came from immunoSEQ multiplex PCR; TCRdb stores just in-frame clones and leaves some out. The sample data list 150,000 to 200,000 clones. The sequenced sample consisted of PBMCs. Every receptor here comes from a man aged 30-40 years in good health and CMV-seronegative.

This chain links TRBV5-6 with TRBJ1-2; D might be TRBD1 (5 bases). The CDR3 is 14 amino acids. Germline V lookup: CDR1 SGHDT, CDR2 YYEEEE. Trimming removed 2 bases at V and 4 bases at J, with 12 bases between. DNA of the CDR3: TGTGCCAGCAGCTTACGGTGGGGCAGCTATGGCTACACCTTC. It is translated as CASSLRWGSYGYTF.

This rearrangement joins TRBV28 to TRBJ1-2; D is unresolved. CDR3 size: 14 residues. Germline CDR1 is MDHEN and CDR2 is SYDVKM. Trimming cost V 2 bases and J 7 bases, with 14 bases left between them. The CDR3 here is CASSLRSAGGGYTF. The CDR3 DNA follows: TGTGCCAGCAGTTTAAGGTCCGCGGGTGGTGGCTACACCTTC.

The V call is TRBV5-3, the J call TRBJ1-1; 8 bases agree with TRBD1. TRBV5-3 has ORF status, its function being uncertain. Losses at the gene ends were 1 base for V and 7 bases for J; bases not matched to a gene: 12. The CDR3 totals 16 residues. CDR3 nucleotide sequence: TGTGCCAGAAGCTTGTTCCTGGACAGGGATGGCGGTGAAGCTTTCTTT. This sequence encodes CARSLFLDRDGGEAFF.

This chain uses TRBV5-1 with TRBJ1-1; 7 bases are a match to TRBD1. Germline CDR1 and CDR2: SGHRS and YFSETQ. The CDR3 totals 13 residues. V was clipped by 0 bases and J by 7 bases; unmatched bases: 3. The CDR3: CASSLEYRGEAFF. The CDR3 DNA reads as TGCGCCAGCAGCTTGGAGTACAGGGGTGAAGCTTTCTTT.

The chain recombines TRBV7-2 with TRBJ2-3; 11 nucleotides agree with TRBD2. This CDR3 spans 16 amino acids. Germline assignment: CDR1 SGHTA and CDR2 FQGNSA. The trim removed 3 bases at V and 6 bases at J, leaving 8 bases unmatched. The CDR3 sequence is CASSFFSGGAWDTQYF. CDR3 sequence (DNA): TGTGCCAGCAGCTTTTTTAGCGGGGGGGCTTGGGATACGCAGTATTTT.

The chain uses TRBV28 and TRBJ2-2; maybe TRBD2 (5 bases). Germline CDR1 reads MDHEN; CDR2 reads SYDVKM. V was pared by 6 bases and J by 4 bases, with 12 bases between. The CDR3 has 14 amino acids. CDR3 sequence reads: CASRWTVVTGELFF. CDR3 DNA sequence: TGTGCCAGCAGATGGACTGTGGTCACCGGGGAGCTGTTTTTT.

The chain uses TRBV27 and TRBJ2-7, with TRBD1 matching over 9 bases. This CDR3 is built from 14 residues. Trimming cost V 5 bases and J 2 bases; bases outside gene matches: 4. The germline V gene encodes CDR1 MNHEY and CDR2 SMNVEV (reference sequence). The CDR3 here is CASSRGQGAYEQYF. The CDR3 bases are TGTGCCAGCAGTAGGGGACAGGGAGCCTACGAGCAGTACTTC.

The chain couples TRBV25-1 to TRBJ2-7; a possible D gene is TRBD1 (6 bases). The germline V gene encodes CDR1 MGHDK and CDR2 SYGVNS. V was clipped by 3 bases and J by 3 bases, with 18 bases between them. The length of the CDR3 is 16 residues. The CDR3 DNA follows: TGTGCCAGCAGTGATGTAGGGGGACACGAATTCTACGAGCAGTACTTC. Translating gives CASSDVGGHEFYEQYF.

The CDR3 bases are TGTGCCAGCAGCGTAGACAGGGGGGACTCACCCCTCCACTTT. Its protein product is CASSVDRGDSPLHF. V and J are TRBV9 and TRBJ1-6, with 8 bases aligning to TRBD1. The junction had 3 bases not matched to a gene; V was cut back by 0 bases and J by 10 bases. This CDR3 is built from 14 residues. Germline assignment: CDR1 SGDLS and CDR2 YYNGEE.

The chain couples TRBV11-2 to TRBJ2-2; D gene uncertain. V was cut by 5 bases and J by 8 bases, with 12 bases left in between. CDR1 SGHAT and CDR2 FQNNGV come from the germline V gene. The CDR3 runs to 13 residues. The CDR3 loop reads CASSPRLSGELFF. The CDR3 DNA is TGTGCCAGCAGCCCCCGACTGAGTGGGGAGCTGTTTTTT.

The chain carries TRBV9 and TRBJ1-2; 7 nucleotides match TRBD1. Per the germline V gene, CDR1 is SGDLS and CDR2 is YYNGEE. The CDR3 sequence is 15 residues long. V was clipped by 5 bases and J by 5 bases; unmatched bases: 12. The CDR3: CASSILGTETYGYTF. In DNA, the CDR3 is TGTGCCAGCAGTATCCTGGGGACAGAAACTTATGGCTACACCTTC.

The chain carries TRBV5-6 and TRBJ1-2; 8 positions agree with TRBD1. This CDR3 is 17 amino acids long. Unmatched junction bases numbered 14, after V lost 0 bases and J lost 7 bases. Germline V gene data show CDR1 as SGHDT and CDR2 as YYEEEE. The CDR3 loop reads CASSLARGLGMTGGYTF. In DNA, the CDR3 is TGTGCCAGCAGCTTGGCCAGGGGGCTAGGTATGACGGGTGGCTACACCTTC.

The rearrangement uses TRBV10-2 and TRBJ1-2, with D tentatively TRBD1 (6 bases). Trimming left V 4 bases short and J 6 bases short, with 15 bases between. Germline-derived CDR1 and CDR2 are WSHSY and SAAADI. This CDR3 has 14 residues. CDR3 coding DNA: TGCGCCAGCAGTGGGGAGAGGGGGACGGATGGCTACACCTTC. Protein product: CASSGERGTDGYTF.

This chain connects TRBV27 to TRBJ1-1, with D maybe TRBD1 (6 bases). CDR1 and CDR2 (germline): MNHEY, SMNVEV (reference sequence). The CDR3 is made up of 13 amino acids. Trimming removed 9 bases from V and 4 bases from J, with 15 bases in between. CDR3 sequence (DNA): TGTGCCAGTGCTGCGGGGGGCGTCACTGAAGCTTTCTTT. Translation: CASAAGGVTEAFF.

J is TRBJ2-2 and V is TRBV9; the match to TRBD1 covers 11 bases. Germline V lookup: CDR1 SGDLS, CDR2 YYNGEE. CDR3 length: 15 residues. The V segment lost 3 bases and the J segment 7 bases; nucleotides outside the gene matches: 5. In nucleotides, the CDR3 is TGTGCCAGCAGCGCAAGGACAGGGGGCGGCGGGGAGCTGTTTTTT. Protein product: CASSARTGGGGELFF.

In DNA form, the CDR3 reads TGTGCCATCAGTGACAACCTGCTCTCCAACAGGGTCACTCAGCCCCAGCATTTT. Its translation: CAISDNLLSNRVTQPQHF. The chain has TRBV10-3 and TRBJ1-5; D might be TRBD1 (6 bases). The germline V gene has CDR1 ENHRY and CDR2 SYGVKD. Trimming stripped 3 bases from V and 6 bases from J, with 24 bases between. CDR3 size: 18 residues.

The genes are TRBV5-1 and TRBJ1-1, with TRBD1 matching over 11 bases. This CDR3 comprises 16 residues. Germline V CDR1 and CDR2: SGHRS, YFSETQ. V lost 6 bases to trimming and J lost 0 bases; unmatched junction nucleotides: 7. The CDR3 loop reads CASTPGQGGMNTEAFF. The CDR3 coding sequence is TGCGCCAGCACACCGGGACAGGGGGGCATGAACACTGAAGCTTTCTTT. Full variable domain (missing parts from reference TRBV5-1 and TRBJ1-1): KAGVTQTPRYLIKTRGQQVTLSCSPISGHRSVSWYQQTPGQGLQFLFEYFSETQRNKGNFPGRFSGRQFSNSRSEMNVSTLELGDSALYLCASTPGQGGMNTEAFFGQGTRLTVV.

This chain connects TRBV7-2 to TRBJ2-5; 11 positions agree with TRBD2. The germline gives CDR1 SGHTA, CDR2 FQGNSA. The trim removed 8 bases at V and 0 bases at J, leaving 5 bases unmatched. The CDR3 spans 15 residues. CDR3 nucleotide sequence: TGTGCCAGCCTCCGGACTAGCGGGTACCAAGAGACCCAGTACTTC. It specifies CASLRTSGYQETQYF.

The CDR3 spells CASSTSVNTEAFF. CDR3 DNA sequence: TGTGCCAGTAGTACCTCTGTTAACACTGAAGCTTTCTTT. This chain links TRBV19 with TRBJ1-1; D is ambiguous. This CDR3 has 13 residues. Germline CDR1 LNHDA, CDR2 SQIVND (reference sequence). The V end lost 4 bases, the J end lost 2 bases, and 8 bases lay between the germline ends.

The rearrangement links TRBV28 to TRBJ1-1, with D unresolved. The CDR3 length is 13 residues. CDR1 and CDR2 from the germline V gene are MDHEN and SYDVKM. V was trimmed by 4 bases and J by 4 bases, leaving 10 bases between them. This CDR3 is CASSSFWATEAFF. The CDR3 DNA sequence: TGTGCCAGCAGTTCCTTCTGGGCCACTGAAGCTTTCTTT.

The rearrangement uses TRBV29-1 and TRBJ2-3; unclear D gene. The germline V and J ends were trimmed by 3 bases and 7 bases, with 14 bases remaining between them. This CDR3 contains 13 residues. Germline V gene data show CDR1 as SQVTM and CDR2 as ANQGSEA. The CDR3 DNA reads as TGCAGCGTTGACTACCAGGCAAAATATACGCAGTATTTT. This sequence encodes CSVDYQAKYTQYF.

This chain connects TRBV7-3 to TRBJ2-3, with 7 bases matching TRBD1. This CDR3 has 14 amino acids. J lost 4 bases, V lost 5 bases, and 6 bases had no gene match. Germline V gives CDR1 SGHTA, CDR2 FQGTGA. CDR3 protein: CASSTRQGADTQYF. CDR3 DNA: TGTGCCAGCAGCACCCGACAGGGCGCAGATACGCAGTATTTT.

The J gene is TRBJ1-1, the V gene TRBV5-4; weak D call: TRBD1 (6 bases). The V gene's germline CDR1 is SGHNT and CDR2 YYREEE (reference sequence). CDR3 length: 14 residues. V was cut by 2 bases and J by 4 bases, with 12 bases left in between. CDR3: CASSFGTLATEAFF. CDR3 nucleotides: TGTGCCAGCAGCTTCGGGACATTGGCCACTGAAGCTTTCTTT. Based on the CDR3 plus reference TRBV5-4 and TRBJ1-1, the full variable domain is ETGVTQSPTHLIKTRGQQVTLRCSSQSGHNTVSWYQQALGQGPQFIFQYYREEENGRGNFPPRFSGLQFPNYSSELNVNALELDDSALYLCASSFGTLATEAFFGQGTRLTVV.

This chain connects TRBV4-1 to TRBJ2-7; D is possibly TRBD1 (6 bases). Trimming stripped 0 bases from V and 5 bases from J, with 8 bases between. Per germline, CDR1 MGHRA and CDR2 YSYEKL. The CDR3 runs to 13 residues. CDR3 nucleotide sequence: TGCGCCAGCAGCCAAGATCAGGGGAACGAGCAGTACTTC. Its translation: CASSQDQGNEQYF.

The chain combines TRBV28 with TRBJ2-4, with TRBD1 identical over 7 bases. The V gene end was trimmed by 6 bases and the J gene end by 6 bases; junction bases not matched to a gene: 5. This CDR3 contains 13 residues. CDR1 MDHEN and CDR2 SYDVKM come from the germline V gene. For the CDR3, the DNA is TGTGCCAGCAGCCCGGGACAGATAAACATTCAGTACTTC. Translated, it gives CASSPGQINIQYF.